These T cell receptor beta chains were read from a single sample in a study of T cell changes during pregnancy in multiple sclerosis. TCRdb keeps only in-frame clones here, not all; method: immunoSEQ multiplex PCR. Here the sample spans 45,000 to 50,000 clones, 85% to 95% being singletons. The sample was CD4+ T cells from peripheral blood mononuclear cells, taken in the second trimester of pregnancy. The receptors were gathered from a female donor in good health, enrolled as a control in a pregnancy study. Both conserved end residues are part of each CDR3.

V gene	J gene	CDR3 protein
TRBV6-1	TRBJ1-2	CASRQAQNYGYTF
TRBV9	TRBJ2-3	CASSAAGAGPDTQYF
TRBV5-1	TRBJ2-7	CASSRYRSQSYEQYF
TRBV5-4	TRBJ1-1	CASLPAGGMNTEAFF
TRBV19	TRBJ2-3	CASSIEWGVTDTQYF
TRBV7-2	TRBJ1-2	CASSLRGGAGGYTF
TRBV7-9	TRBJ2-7	CASSLGQGNEQYF
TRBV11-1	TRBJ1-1	CASKPKKYRAMNTEAFF
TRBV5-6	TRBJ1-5	CASSIGRGDQPQHF
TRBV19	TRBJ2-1	CASSMRTSGGGYNEQFF
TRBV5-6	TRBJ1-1	CASSPSPQGWTEAFF
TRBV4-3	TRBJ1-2	CASSHGQGARYVDGYTF
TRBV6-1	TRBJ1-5	CASSEGDRRQPQHF
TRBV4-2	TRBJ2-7	CASSPTSGGASSYEQYF
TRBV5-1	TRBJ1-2	CASSLVQDNSYGYTF
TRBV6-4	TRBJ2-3	CASRRGQFADTQYF
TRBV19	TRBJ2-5	CASRDRGRQETQYF
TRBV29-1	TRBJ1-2	CSVEVDRGREYGYTF
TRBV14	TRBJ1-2	CASSQSRTYGYTF
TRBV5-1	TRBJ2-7	CASTPSGDRPYEQYF
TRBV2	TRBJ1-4	CASSEGTAGDEKLFF
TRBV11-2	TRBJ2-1	CASSLDRGGGREFF
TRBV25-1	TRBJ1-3	CASSRQQGPGNTIYF
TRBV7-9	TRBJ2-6	CASSFGTSSGANVLTF
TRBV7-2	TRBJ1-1	CASSLSAVNTEAFF
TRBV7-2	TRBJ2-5	CASSQQRGAGETQYF
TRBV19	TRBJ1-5	CASSPTGGSQPQHF
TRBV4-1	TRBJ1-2	CASSQDNGLRFVGYTF
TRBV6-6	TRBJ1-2	CASSFPQNGYTF
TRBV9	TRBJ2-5	CASSPRPSQETQYF
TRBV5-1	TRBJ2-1	CASSLEGQGSYNEQFF
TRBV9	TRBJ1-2	CASSGGQVPANYGYTF